What follows describes a single T cell receptor (beta chain). These data come from a study of blood T cells in healthy people across ages. Deletions cut 5 bases from V and 5 bases from J, with 12 bases between. Germline assignment: CDR1 ENHRY and CDR2 SYGVKD. CDR3 length: 13 amino acids. A second roughly 6 to 12 cycle PCR used barcoded and J-beta primers. Each cDNA molecule was tagged by a template-switch adaptor with 12 random nucleotides. One entry per CDR3 protein results from TCRdb running MiXCR on the 5' RACE reads. The sample contains over 600,000 distinct CDR3 sequences, 46% of which appear only once.

The sequence derives from a man older than 75 in good health. The genes are TRBV10-3 and TRBJ1-1; the D is unclear. Sequenced input: blood. This CDR3 reads CAISTSQGTEAFF. The CDR3 DNA sequence: TGTGCCATCAGTACGAGCCAAGGGACTGAAGCTTTCTTT.